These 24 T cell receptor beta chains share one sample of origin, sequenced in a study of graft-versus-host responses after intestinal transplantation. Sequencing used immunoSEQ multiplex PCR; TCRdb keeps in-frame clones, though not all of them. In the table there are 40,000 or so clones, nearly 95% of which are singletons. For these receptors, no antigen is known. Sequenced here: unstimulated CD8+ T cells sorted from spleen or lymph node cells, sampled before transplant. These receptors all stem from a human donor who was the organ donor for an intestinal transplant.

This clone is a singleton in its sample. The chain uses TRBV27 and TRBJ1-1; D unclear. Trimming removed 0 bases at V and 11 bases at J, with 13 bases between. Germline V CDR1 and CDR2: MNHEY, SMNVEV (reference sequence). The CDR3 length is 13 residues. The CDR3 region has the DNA TGTGCCAGCAGTTTATCGATAGGGCGATGGGCTTTCTTT. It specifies CASSLSIGRWAFF.

The CDR3 DNA sequence: TGTGCCAGCCAGACTAGCGGGGGCGGACCACAATACGAGCAGTACTTC. The encoded protein is CASQTSGGGPQYEQYF. The chain carries TRBV28 and TRBJ2-7, with TRBD2 matching 12 bases. The ends lost 8 bases at V and 4 bases at J; junction bases unmatched: 12. The germline CDR1 and CDR2 sequences are MDHEN and SYDVKM. The CDR3 runs to 16 residues.

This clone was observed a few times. CDR3 sequence: CASSSGLAGVSPKNEQYF. As DNA, the CDR3 is TGCGCCAGCAGCTCCGGACTAGCGGGAGTCTCCCCCAAAAACGAGCAGTACTTC. The V call is TRBV5-1, the J call TRBJ2-7; 13 nucleotides agree with TRBD2. Germline CDR1 and CDR2: SGHRS and YFSETQ. The CDR3 has 18 amino acids. Trimming at V came to 3 bases and at J to 5 bases, leaving 14 bases not matched to a gene. Filled out from reference TRBV5-1 and TRBJ2-7, the complete variable domain reads KAGVTQTPRYLIKTRGQQVTLSCSPISGHRSVSWYQQTPGQGLQFLFEYFSETQRNKGNFPGRFSGRQFSNSRSEMNVSTLELGDSALYLCASSSGLAGVSPKNEQYFGPGTRLTVT.

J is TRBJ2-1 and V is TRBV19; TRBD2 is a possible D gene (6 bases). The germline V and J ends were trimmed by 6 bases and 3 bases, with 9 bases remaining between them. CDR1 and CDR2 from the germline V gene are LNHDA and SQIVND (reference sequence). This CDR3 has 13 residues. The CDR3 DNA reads TGTGCCAGTAGCGGGACTGGCTACAATGAGCAGTTCTTC. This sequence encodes CASSGTGYNEQFF.

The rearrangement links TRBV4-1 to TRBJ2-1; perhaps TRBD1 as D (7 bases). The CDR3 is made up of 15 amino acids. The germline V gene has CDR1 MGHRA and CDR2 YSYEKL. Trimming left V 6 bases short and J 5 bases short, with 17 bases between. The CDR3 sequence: CASSPFFRGDNEQFF. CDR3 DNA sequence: TGCGCCAGCAGTCCGTTCTTCAGGGGGGACAATGAGCAGTTCTTC.

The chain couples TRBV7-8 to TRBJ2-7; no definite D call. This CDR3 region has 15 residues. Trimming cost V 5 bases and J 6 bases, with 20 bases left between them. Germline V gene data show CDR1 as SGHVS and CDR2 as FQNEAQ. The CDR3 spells CASSPAWAEGGEQYF. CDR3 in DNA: TGTGCCAGCAGCCCGGCCTGGGCAGAAGGTGGCGAGCAGTACTTC.

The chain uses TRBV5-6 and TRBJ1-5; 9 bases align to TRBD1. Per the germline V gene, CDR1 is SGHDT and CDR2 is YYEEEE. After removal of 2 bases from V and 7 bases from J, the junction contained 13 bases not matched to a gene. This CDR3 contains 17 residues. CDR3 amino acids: CASSLGPPGTGKQPQHF. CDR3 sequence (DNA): TGTGCCAGCAGCTTAGGCCCTCCCGGGACAGGGAAGCAGCCCCAGCATTTT.

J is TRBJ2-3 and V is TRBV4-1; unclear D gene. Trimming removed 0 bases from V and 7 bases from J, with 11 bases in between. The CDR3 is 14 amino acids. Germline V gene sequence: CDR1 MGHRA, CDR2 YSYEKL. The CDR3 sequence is CASSQDRYGYTQYF. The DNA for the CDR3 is TGCGCCAGCAGCCAAGATCGTTATGGCTATACGCAGTATTTT.

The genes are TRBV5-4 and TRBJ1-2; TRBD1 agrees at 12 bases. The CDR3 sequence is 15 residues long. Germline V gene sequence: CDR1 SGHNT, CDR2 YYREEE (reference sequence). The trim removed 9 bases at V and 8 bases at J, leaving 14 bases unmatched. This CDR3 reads CAIPGTGGAGGGYTF. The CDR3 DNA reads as TGTGCCATCCCCGGGACAGGGGGCGCCGGGGGGGGCTACACCTTC.

The CDR3 region is CASSVESGRGTDTQYF. In DNA form, the CDR3 reads TGTGCCAGCAGCGTTGAAAGCGGGAGGGGCACAGATACGCAGTATTTT. The chain links TRBV9 to TRBJ2-3; TRBD2 agrees at 10 bases. The CDR3 is made up of 16 amino acids. V dropped 2 bases and J dropped 1; count of bases not matched to a gene: 4. The V gene's germline CDR1 is SGDLS and CDR2 YYNGEE.

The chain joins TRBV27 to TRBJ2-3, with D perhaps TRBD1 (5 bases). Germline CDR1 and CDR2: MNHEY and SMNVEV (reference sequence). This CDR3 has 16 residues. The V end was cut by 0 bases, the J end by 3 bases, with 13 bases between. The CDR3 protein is CASSLSGAVFTDTQYF. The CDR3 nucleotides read TGTGCCAGCAGTTTATCAGGGGCCGTTTTTACAGATACGCAGTATTTT.

The CDR3: CASSLISNTEAFF. Written as DNA, the CDR3 is TGTGCCAGCAGCTTGATCTCAAACACTGAAGCTTTCTTT. The gene calls are TRBV5-4 and TRBJ1-1; D gene unclear. The V and J ends lost 1 base and 2 bases respectively, with 6 bases between them. This CDR3 comprises 13 residues. Germline V gene sequence: CDR1 SGHNT, CDR2 YYREEE (reference sequence).

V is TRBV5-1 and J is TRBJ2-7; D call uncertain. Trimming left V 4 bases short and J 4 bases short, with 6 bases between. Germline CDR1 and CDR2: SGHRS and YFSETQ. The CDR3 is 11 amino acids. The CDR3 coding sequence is TGCGCCAGCAGCATCGCGTACGAGCAGTACTTC. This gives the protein CASSIAYEQYF.

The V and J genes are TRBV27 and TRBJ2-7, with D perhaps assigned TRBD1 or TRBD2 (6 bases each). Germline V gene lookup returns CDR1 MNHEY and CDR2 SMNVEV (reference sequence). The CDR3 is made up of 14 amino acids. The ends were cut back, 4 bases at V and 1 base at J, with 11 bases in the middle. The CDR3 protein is CASSSKGGSYEQYF. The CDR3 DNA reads TGTGCCAGCAGTTCCAAGGGGGGTTCCTACGAGCAGTACTTC.

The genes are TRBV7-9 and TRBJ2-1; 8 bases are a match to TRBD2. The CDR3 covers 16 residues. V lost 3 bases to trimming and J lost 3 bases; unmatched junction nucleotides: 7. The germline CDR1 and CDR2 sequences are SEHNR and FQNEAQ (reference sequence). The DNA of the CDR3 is TGTGCCAGCAGCTTTTTTCGACTAGCGTTCTACAATGAGCAGTTCTTC. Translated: CASSFFRLAFYNEQFF.

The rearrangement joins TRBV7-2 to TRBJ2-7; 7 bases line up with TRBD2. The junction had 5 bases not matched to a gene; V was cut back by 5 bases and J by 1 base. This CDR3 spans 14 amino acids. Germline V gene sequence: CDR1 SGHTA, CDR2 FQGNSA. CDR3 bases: TGTGCCAGCAGCATGGGAGCGGGATCCTACGAGCAGTACTTC. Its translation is CASSMGAGSYEQYF.

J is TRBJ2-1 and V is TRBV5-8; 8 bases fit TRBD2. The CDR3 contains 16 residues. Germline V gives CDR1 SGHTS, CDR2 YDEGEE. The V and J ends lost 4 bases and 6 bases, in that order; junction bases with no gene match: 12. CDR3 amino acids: CASSPGERELLNEQFF. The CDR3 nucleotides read TGTGCCAGCAGCCCGGGGGAGCGGGAGCTCCTCAATGAGCAGTTCTTC.

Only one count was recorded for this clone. Here the CDR3 DNA reads TGTGCCAGCAGCTTAGCGGGAGGGAACGGGGAGCTGTTTTTT. Translated: CASSLAGGNGELFF. The V and J genes are TRBV7-2 and TRBJ2-2, with TRBD2 identical over 7 bases. The ends lost 0 bases at V and 7 bases at J; junction bases unmatched: 2. The CDR3 length is 14 residues. In germline, CDR1 is SGHTA, CDR2 FQGNSA.

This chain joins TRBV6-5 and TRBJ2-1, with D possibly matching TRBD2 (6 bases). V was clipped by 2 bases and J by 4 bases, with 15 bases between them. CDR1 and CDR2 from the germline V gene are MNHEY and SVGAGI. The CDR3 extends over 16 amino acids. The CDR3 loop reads CASSYPPGLPYNEQFF. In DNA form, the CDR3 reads TGTGCCAGCAGTTACCCACCGGGACTCCCATACAATGAGCAGTTCTTC.

The CDR3 DNA sequence: TGTGCCAGCAGCGTAGCTTCCGGGCCTTACTATAATTCACCCCTCCACTTT. As protein: CASSVASGPYYNSPLHF. The J gene is TRBJ1-6, the V gene TRBV9; no reliable D call. This CDR3 comprises 17 residues. V lost 0 bases to trimming and J lost 3 bases, with 13 bases between them. Germline assignment: CDR1 SGDLS and CDR2 YYNGEE.

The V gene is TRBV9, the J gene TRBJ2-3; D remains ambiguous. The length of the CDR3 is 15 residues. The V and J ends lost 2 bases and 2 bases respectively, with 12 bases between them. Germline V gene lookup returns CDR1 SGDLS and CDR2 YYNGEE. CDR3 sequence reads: CASSVLLGLTDTQYF. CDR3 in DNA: TGTGCCAGCAGCGTCCTATTGGGCCTCACAGATACGCAGTATTTT.

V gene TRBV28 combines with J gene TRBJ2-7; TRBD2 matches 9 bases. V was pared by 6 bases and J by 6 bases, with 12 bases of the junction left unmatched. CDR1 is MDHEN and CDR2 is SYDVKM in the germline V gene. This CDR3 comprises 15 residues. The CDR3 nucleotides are TGTGCCAGCAGCTTTGTCCTAGCGGGATCCCCCGAGCAGTACTTC. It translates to CASSFVLAGSPEQYF.

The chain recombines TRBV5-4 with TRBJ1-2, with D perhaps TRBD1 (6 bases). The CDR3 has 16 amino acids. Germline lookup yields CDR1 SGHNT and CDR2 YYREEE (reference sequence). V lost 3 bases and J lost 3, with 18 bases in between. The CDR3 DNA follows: TGTGCCAGCAGCTCCCCGACAATGGACAGAGACTATGGCTACACCTTC. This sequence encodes CASSSPTMDRDYGYTF. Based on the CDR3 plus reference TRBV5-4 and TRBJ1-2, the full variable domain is ETGVTQSPTHLIKTRGQQVTLRCSSQSGHNTVSWYQQALGQGPQFIFQYYREEENGRGNFPPRFSGLQFPNYSSELNVNALELDDSALYLCASSSPTMDRDYGYTFGSGTRLTVV.

CDR3 amino acids: CASSSPGLARYNEQFF. The CDR3 DNA sequence: TGTGCCAGCAGTTCCCCGGGACTAGCGAGATACAATGAGCAGTTCTTC. The chain couples TRBV28 to TRBJ2-1, with TRBD2 matching over 10 bases. V gave up 4 bases and J gave up 4 bases; unmatched junction bases: 7. Looked up from germline, CDR1 is MDHEN and CDR2 is SYDVKM. CDR3 length: 16 residues.